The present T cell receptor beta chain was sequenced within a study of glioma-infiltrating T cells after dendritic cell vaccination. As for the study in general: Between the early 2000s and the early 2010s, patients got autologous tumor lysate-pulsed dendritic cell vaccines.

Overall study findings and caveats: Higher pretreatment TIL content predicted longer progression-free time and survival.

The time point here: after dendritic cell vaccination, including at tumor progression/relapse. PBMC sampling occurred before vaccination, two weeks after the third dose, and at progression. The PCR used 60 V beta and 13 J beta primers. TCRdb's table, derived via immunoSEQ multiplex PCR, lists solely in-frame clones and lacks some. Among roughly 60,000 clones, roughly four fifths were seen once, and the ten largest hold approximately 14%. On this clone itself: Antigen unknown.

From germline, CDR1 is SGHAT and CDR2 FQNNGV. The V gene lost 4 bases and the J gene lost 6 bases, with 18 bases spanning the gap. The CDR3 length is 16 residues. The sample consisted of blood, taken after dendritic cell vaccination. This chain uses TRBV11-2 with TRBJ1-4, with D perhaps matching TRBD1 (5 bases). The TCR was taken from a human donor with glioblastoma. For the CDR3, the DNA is TGTGCCAGCAGCTCAACGTGGGTCAGGGATTATGAAAAACTGTTTTTT. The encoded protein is CASSSTWVRDYEKLFF.